The T cell receptor beta chain under discussion was sequenced for a study of vaccination and CD4 T cells after COVID-19. The overall study: Stimuli were overlapping spike peptide pools of SARS-CoV-2 and three common cold coronaviruses (HCoV-NL63, HCoV-OC43, HCoV-229E). Cultures that served as controls received a CEFX pool, an HIV-1 Nef pool, or no peptide.

In regard to this clonotype: Antigen: not known.

CD4+ T cells that had been cultured provided DNA sequenced with the Oncomine TCR Beta short-read assay. DNA came from CD4+ T cells after culture. TCRdb itself ran the PCR reads through MiXCR, one entry per CDR3 protein. The table has more than 11,000 distinct CDR3 sequences, approximately 48% seen once. As to treatment: roughly 10-day PBMC culture with coronavirus spike peptide pools or control peptides (ViraFEST assay). First, ViraFEST expanded antigen-specific T cells with peptide pools, and next it sequenced the TCRs. The V and J ends lost 1 base and 6 bases respectively, with 16 bases between them. Germline CDR1 reads DFQATT; CDR2 reads SNEGSKA (reference sequence). The CDR3 consists of 16 residues.

The chain carries TRBV20-1 and TRBJ1-6; D may be TRBD1 (5 bases). Sequenced material: CD4+ T cells from blood, cultured in vitro. This receptor was taken from a human donor who had recovered from COVID-19. CDR3 loop: CSARVTGAGPNSPLHF. The CDR3 region has the DNA TGCAGTGCTAGAGTGACCGGGGCCGGACCTAATTCACCCCTCCACTTT.